What follows describes a single TCR beta chain. The antigen is unknown. After constant-region reverse-primer amplification, full-length variable regions underwent semi-nested PCR with Nested Universal Primer A. TCRdb redid the calling of the 5' RACE reads with MiXCR, one entry per CDR3 protein. The sample carries about 41,000 distinct CDR3 sequences, 29% recorded once. Per germline, CDR1 SQVTM and CDR2 ANQGSEA. The CDR3 loop spans 11 amino acids. V was pared by 1 base and J by 3 bases, with 3 bases between. Memory CD4+ T cells were sorted as CD4+CD45RO+CD25- cells. Study outcomes and limitations: In terms of TCR gene usage, tumor memory CD4+ T cells clustered together with blood and lymph node memory CD4+ cells, as well as with lymph node naive CD4+ cells. Tumor Treg TCRs overlapped most with tumor naive CD4+ cells.

The clonotype comes from a female donor with breast cancer. The sequenced sample was memory CD4+ T cells sorted from a lymph node. The subset: memory CD4+ T cells, CD4+CD45RO+CD25-. The chain is built from TRBV29-1 and TRBJ2-5; no clear D gene. The CDR3 sequence: CSVEGKETQYF. Written as DNA, the CDR3 is TGCAGCGTTGAAGGGAAAGAGACCCAGTACTTC. Based on the CDR3 plus reference TRBV29-1 and TRBJ2-5, the full variable domain is SAVISQKPSRDICQRGTSLTIQCQVDSQVTMMFWYRQQPGQSLTLIATANQGSEATYESGFVIDKFPISRPNLTFSTLTVSNMSPEDSSIYLCSVEGKETQYFGPGTRLLVL.